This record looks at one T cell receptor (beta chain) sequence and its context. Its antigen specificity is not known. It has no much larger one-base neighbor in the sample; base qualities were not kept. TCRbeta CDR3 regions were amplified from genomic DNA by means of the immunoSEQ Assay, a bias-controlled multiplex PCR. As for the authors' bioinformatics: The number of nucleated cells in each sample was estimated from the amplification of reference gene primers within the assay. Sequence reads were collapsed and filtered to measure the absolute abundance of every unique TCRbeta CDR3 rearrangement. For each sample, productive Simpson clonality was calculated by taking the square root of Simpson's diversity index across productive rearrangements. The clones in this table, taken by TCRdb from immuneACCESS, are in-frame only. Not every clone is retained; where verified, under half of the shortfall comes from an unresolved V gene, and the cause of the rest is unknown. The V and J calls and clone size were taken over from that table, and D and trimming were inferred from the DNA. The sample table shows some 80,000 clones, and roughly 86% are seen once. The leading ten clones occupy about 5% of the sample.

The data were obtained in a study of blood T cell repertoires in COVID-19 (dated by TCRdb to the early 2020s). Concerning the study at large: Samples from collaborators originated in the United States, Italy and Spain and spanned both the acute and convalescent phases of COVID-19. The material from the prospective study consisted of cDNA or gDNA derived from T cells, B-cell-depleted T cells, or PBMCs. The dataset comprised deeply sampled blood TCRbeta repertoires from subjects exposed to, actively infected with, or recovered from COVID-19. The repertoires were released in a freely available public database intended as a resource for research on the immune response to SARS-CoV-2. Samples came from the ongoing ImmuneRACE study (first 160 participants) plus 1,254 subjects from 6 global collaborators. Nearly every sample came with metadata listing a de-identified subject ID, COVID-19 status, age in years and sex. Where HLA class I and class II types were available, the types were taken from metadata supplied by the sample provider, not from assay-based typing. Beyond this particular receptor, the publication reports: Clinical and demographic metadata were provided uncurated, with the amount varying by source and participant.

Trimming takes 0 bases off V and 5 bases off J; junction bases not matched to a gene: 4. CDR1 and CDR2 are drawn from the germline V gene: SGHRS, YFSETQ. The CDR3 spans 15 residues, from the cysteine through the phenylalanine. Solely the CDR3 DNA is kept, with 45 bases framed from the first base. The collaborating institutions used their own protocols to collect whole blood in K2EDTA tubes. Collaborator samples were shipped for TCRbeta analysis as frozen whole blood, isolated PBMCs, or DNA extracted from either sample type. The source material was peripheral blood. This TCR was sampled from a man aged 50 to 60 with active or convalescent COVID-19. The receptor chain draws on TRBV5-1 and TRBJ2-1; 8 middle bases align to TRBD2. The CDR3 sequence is CASSLAGLADNEQFF. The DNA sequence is TGCGCCAGCAGCTTGGCAGGACTAGCCGACAATGAGCAGTTCTTC. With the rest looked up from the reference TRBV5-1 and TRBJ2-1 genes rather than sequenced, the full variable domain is KAGVTQTPRYLIKTRGQQVTLSCSPISGHRSVSWYQQTPGQGLQFLFEYFSETQRNKGNFPGRFSGRQFSNSRSEMNVSTLELGDSALYLCASSLAGLADNEQFFGPGTRLTVL.